This TCR beta chain was sequenced during a study of blood T cell repertoires in COVID-19 (TCRdb year 2020). Background on the whole study: Collaborator samples came from the United States, Italy and Spain and covered acute and convalescent phases of COVID-19. Samples were obtained from the ongoing ImmuneRACE study (first 160 participants) and from 950 to 1,500 subjects provided by 6 global collaborators. The repertoires were made available in a free public database intended to serve as a resource for research on the immune response to SARS-CoV-2. The dataset comprised deeply sampled blood TCRbeta repertoires from subjects exposed to, actively infected with, or recovered from COVID-19. The material from the prospective study consisted of cDNA or gDNA derived from T cells, B-cell-depleted T cells, or PBMCs. Nearly every sample came with metadata listing a de-identified subject ID, COVID-19 status, age in years and sex. Where HLA class I and class II types were available, the types were taken from metadata supplied by the sample provider, not from assay-based typing.

The cysteine opens and the phenylalanine closes a CDR3 of 15 amino acids. Just CDR3 DNA is preserved here, 45 bases in frame from base 1. According to the germline V gene, CDR1 reads SNHLY and CDR2 reads FYNNEI. The junction carries 22 bases between V and J, which are trimmed by 7 bases and 6 bases respectively. In Seattle, one collaborating source enrolled patients while the infection was active and tracked those patients longitudinally over the course of disease. The collaborating institutions used their own protocols to collect whole blood in K2EDTA tubes. Collaborator samples were shipped for TCRbeta analysis as frozen whole blood, isolated PBMCs, or DNA extracted from either sample type. Broad study findings and their caveats: The amount of clinical and demographic metadata varied by source and participant and was provided uncurated.

TCRbeta CDR3 regions were amplified from genomic DNA using the immunoSEQ Assay, a bias-controlled multiplex PCR. Turning to the authors' computational methods: Nucleated cell counts per sample were estimated from amplification of reference gene primers within the assay. To quantify the absolute abundance of each unique TCRbeta CDR3 rearrangement, sequence reads were collapsed and filtered. Productive Simpson clonality was computed per sample as the square root of Simpson's diversity index over productive rearrangements. TCRdb carries this immuneACCESS record with in-frame sequences only. Its versions omit some clonotypes, under half of them owing to an unresolved V gene in the studies checked, with the rest unexplained. V and J calls and clone size are given by that table; D and trimming were obtained from the DNA. The sample has tens of thousands of clones on record, around nine tenths of them singletons. Around 6.4% of the sample is taken by the ten largest.

A word on this clone: The specificity of this receptor is unknown. Base qualities are not at hand, and no much larger clone is one base apart.

The sequence joins TRBV2 to TRBJ2-7; the D gene is perhaps TRBD2, from 5 matching bases. Sequencing was performed on peripheral blood. This sequence was found in a woman aged 60 to 75 with COVID-19, enrolled during active disease. CDR3 loop: CASNPTGRWRIEQYF. DNA sequence: TGTGCCAGCAATCCCACGGGTCGATGGAGGATCGAGCAGTACTTC.